Shown below are 20 T cell receptor beta chains from a single sample sequenced in a study of CD8+ T cells in alopecia areata. cDNA serving as the sequencing template came from extracted, reverse transcribed RNA. Measured with immunoSEQ multiplex PCR; TCRdb has only the in-frame clones, and not every one. The table records approximately 160,000 clones, less than 70% of them present only once. Stated treatment: oral pan-JAK inhibitor, 5-10 mg twice daily. The sample in question was CD4+ T cells sorted from blood, obtained at week 24, from a patient treated with tofacitinib. The receptors shown here come from a human donor with alopecia areata.

This clone was observed a handful of times. V usage is TRBV5-1 and J usage is TRBJ1-2, with D perhaps TRBD1 (6 bases). Germline-derived CDR1 and CDR2 are SGHRS and YFSETQ. V was clipped by 1 base and J by 6 bases, with 13 bases between them. CDR3 size: 14 residues. CDR3 nucleotides: TGCGCCAGCAGCTTGCGAAAGGGGGAGGATGGCTACACCTTC. This encodes CASSLRKGEDGYTF.

The chain carries TRBV18 and TRBJ2-7; tentatively, D is TRBD1 or TRBD2 (5 bases each). The germline gives CDR1 KGHSH, CDR2 LQKENI. Trimming took 2 bases from V and 5 from J, leaving 13 bases between them. The CDR3 loop spans 14 amino acids. The chain's CDR3 is CASSPNEGTDEQYF. CDR3 nucleotide sequence: TGTGCCAGCTCACCAAACGAGGGGACCGACGAGCAGTACTTC.

The chain combines TRBV5-1 with TRBJ1-2; 11 bases map to TRBD1. Germline V gene lookup returns CDR1 SGHRS and CDR2 YFSETQ. The CDR3 sequence is 14 residues long. The V and J ends lost 5 bases and 8 bases, in that order; junction bases with no gene match: 8. The CDR3 nucleotides read TGCGCCAGCAGAGTGGACAGGGGGCGAACGGGCTACACCTTC. It specifies CASRVDRGRTGYTF.

This clone turned up a few times. The rearrangement links TRBV29-1 to TRBJ2-7; the D gene could be TRBD1 or TRBD2 (6 bases each). The CDR3 is 11 residues long. V lost 7 bases and J 2 bases, leaving 9 bases between the germline ends. Germline V gene lookup returns CDR1 SQVTM and CDR2 ANQGSEA. Written as DNA, the CDR3 is TGCAGCGCCGGGGGCCCCTACGAGCAGTACTTC. It translates to CSAGGPYEQYF.

This clone appeared a single time. The rearrangement joins TRBV7-9 to TRBJ1-1; possibly TRBD1 for D (5 bases). Trimming removed 2 bases from V and 4 bases from J, with 11 bases in between. CDR1 and CDR2 from the germline V gene are SEHNR and FQNEAQ (reference sequence). The CDR3 covers 14 residues. CDR3 nucleotide sequence: TGTGCCAGCAGCTTAAAGGGCGGGGGCACTGAAGCTTTCTTT. The encoded protein is CASSLKGGGTEAFF.

This clone occurred a few times. The J gene is TRBJ1-4, the V gene TRBV29-1; D is ambiguous. The CDR3 extends over 13 amino acids. V lost 3 bases and J lost 3, with 8 bases in between. Germline V gene sequence: CDR1 SQVTM, CDR2 ANQGSEA. CDR3: CSVDEPPNEKLFF. DNA for the CDR3: TGCAGCGTTGATGAACCGCCTAATGAAAAACTGTTTTTT.

The chain employs TRBV30 and TRBJ2-6, with 7 bases that match TRBD1. Germline CDR1 is GTSNPN and CDR2 is SVGIG (reference sequence). This CDR3 comprises 15 residues. J was trimmed by 2 bases and V by 0 bases; bases with no gene match: 1. As DNA, the CDR3 is TGTGCCTGGAGTGTAGGGGGCGCTGGGGCCAACGTCCTGACTTTC. Encoded protein: CAWSVGGAGANVLTF.

This clone was observed a single time. V usage is TRBV5-1 and J usage is TRBJ2-3; D perhaps matches TRBD1 (5 bases). CDR1 is SGHRS and CDR2 is YFSETQ in the germline V gene. V lost 7 bases, J lost 4 bases, and 10 bases lay in between. This CDR3 has 12 amino acids. CDR3: CASFAGSDTQYF. In nucleotides, the CDR3 is TGCGCCAGCTTTGCAGGGTCAGATACGCAGTATTTT.

The chain combines TRBV7-7 with TRBJ2-1; D possibly corresponds to TRBD1 (5 bases). V was clipped by 5 bases and J by 5 bases, with 10 bases between them. Germline CDR1 SSHAT, CDR2 FNYEAQ (reference sequence). The CDR3 is 13 amino acids. DNA for the CDR3: TGTGCCAGCAGCGCTACGACAGACAATGAGCAGTTCTTC. Its protein is CASSATTDNEQFF.

The V call is TRBV2, the J call TRBJ1-2; D is ambiguous. The V end lost 6 bases, the J end lost 8 bases, and 19 bases lay between the germline ends. Germline loops: CDR1 SNHLY, CDR2 FYNNEI. CDR3 length equals 14 residues. The CDR3 sequence is CASRPTISSEGYTF. Written as DNA, the CDR3 is TGTGCCAGCAGGCCAACAATCAGTTCGGAAGGCTACACCTTC.

This clone appeared once. The chain uses TRBV5-6 and TRBJ1-6, with D possibly matching TRBD1 (5 bases). The CDR3 sequence is 16 residues long. Trimming stripped 1 base from V and 9 bases from J, with 17 bases between. From germline, CDR1 is SGHDT and CDR2 YYEEEE. The CDR3 DNA sequence: TGTGCCAGCAGCTTGTCTGGGTCAGGGATTGCTTCACCCCTCCACTTT. Its translation is CASSLSGSGIASPLHF.

The chain recombines TRBV7-2 with TRBJ1-3; possibly TRBD1 for D (6 bases). Per the germline V gene, CDR1 is SGHTA and CDR2 is FQGNSA. V lost 1 base, J lost 2 bases, and 9 bases lay in between. This CDR3 is 15 amino acids long. The CDR3 region has the DNA TGTGCCAGCAGCTTAGATCGGACAGCTGGAAACACCATATATTTT. This codes for CASSLDRTAGNTIYF.

V is TRBV29-1 and J is TRBJ2-5; a possible D gene is TRBD2 (5 bases). In germline, CDR1 is SQVTM, CDR2 ANQGSEA. Trimming took 3 bases from V and 5 from J, leaving 16 bases between them. This CDR3 is built from 14 residues. Written as DNA, the CDR3 is TGCAGCGTTGACGAGCGGCTGGCACTGGAGACCCAGTACTTC. Amino acids: CSVDERLALETQYF.

The genes are TRBV11-3 and TRBJ1-5, with 9 nucleotides matching TRBD1. With 5 bases clipped from V and 7 bases from J, the junction kept 6 bases outside the gene matches. The CDR3 is made up of 14 amino acids. Germline values: CDR1 SGHNT, CDR2 YENEEA. CDR3 sequence (DNA): TGTGCCAGCAGCCAAGACAGGGGGGGCCAGCCCCAGCATTTT. Its translation is CASSQDRGGQPQHF.

The chain recombines TRBV2 with TRBJ2-5, with D possibly TRBD1 on 6 matching bases. This CDR3 spans 15 amino acids. The V end lost 5 bases, the J end lost 2 bases, and 15 bases lay between the germline ends. Per germline, CDR1 SNHLY and CDR2 FYNNEI. In DNA form, the CDR3 reads TGTGCCAGCAGTACAAGAAGGACAGTTCAAGAGACCCAGTACTTC. Amino acid sequence: CASSTRRTVQETQYF.

V and J are TRBV7-8 and TRBJ1-2; possible D gene TRBD1, 6 bases. CDR1 is SGHVS and CDR2 is FQNEAQ in the germline V gene. The germline V and J ends were trimmed by 3 bases and 5 bases, with 16 bases remaining between them. The CDR3 is 15 residues long. CDR3 loop: CASSFSNRVEYGYTF. The CDR3 DNA follows: TGTGCCAGCAGCTTTTCGAACAGGGTAGAGTATGGCTACACCTTC.

The rearrangement links TRBV2 to TRBJ2-7; 10 nucleotides agree with TRBD2. Germline loops: CDR1 SNHLY, CDR2 FYNNEI. The CDR3 consists of 17 residues. V was clipped by 6 bases and J by 2 bases; unmatched bases: 13. CDR3 DNA: TGTGCCAGCAGCCGTCCGACCCTAGCGGGGGACACCTACGAGCAGTACTTC. Protein product: CASSRPTLAGDTYEQYF.

This clone was counted a single time. In DNA form, the CDR3 reads TGTGCCAGCAGTGGACTAGCGACGGAGACCCAGTACTTC. Translating gives CASSGLATETQYF. The chain couples TRBV2 to TRBJ2-5, with TRBD2 identical over 8 bases. This CDR3 has 13 residues. CDR1 and CDR2 (germline): SNHLY, FYNNEI. Trimming took 4 bases from V and 5 from J; bases not matched to a gene: 3.

V and J are TRBV6-1 and TRBJ2-6, with TRBD1 matching 7 bases. Losses at the gene ends were 6 bases for V and 2 bases for J; bases not matched to a gene: 4. The CDR3 totals 15 residues. CDR1 and CDR2 (germline): MNHNS, SASEGT. The CDR3 spells CASRTGATGANVLTF. CDR3 coding DNA: TGTGCCAGCAGAACAGGGGCTACTGGGGCCAACGTCCTGACTTTC.

This clone has just a few counts. The J gene is TRBJ2-1, the V gene TRBV10-3, with D unclear. With 1 base removed from V and 9 bases from J, the gap between germline ends came to 7 bases. CDR3 size: 12 residues. CDR1 and CDR2 (germline): ENHRY, SYGVKD. The CDR3 protein is CAISEWRVEQFF. CDR3 nucleotide sequence: TGTGCCATCAGTGAGTGGCGAGTTGAGCAGTTCTTC.